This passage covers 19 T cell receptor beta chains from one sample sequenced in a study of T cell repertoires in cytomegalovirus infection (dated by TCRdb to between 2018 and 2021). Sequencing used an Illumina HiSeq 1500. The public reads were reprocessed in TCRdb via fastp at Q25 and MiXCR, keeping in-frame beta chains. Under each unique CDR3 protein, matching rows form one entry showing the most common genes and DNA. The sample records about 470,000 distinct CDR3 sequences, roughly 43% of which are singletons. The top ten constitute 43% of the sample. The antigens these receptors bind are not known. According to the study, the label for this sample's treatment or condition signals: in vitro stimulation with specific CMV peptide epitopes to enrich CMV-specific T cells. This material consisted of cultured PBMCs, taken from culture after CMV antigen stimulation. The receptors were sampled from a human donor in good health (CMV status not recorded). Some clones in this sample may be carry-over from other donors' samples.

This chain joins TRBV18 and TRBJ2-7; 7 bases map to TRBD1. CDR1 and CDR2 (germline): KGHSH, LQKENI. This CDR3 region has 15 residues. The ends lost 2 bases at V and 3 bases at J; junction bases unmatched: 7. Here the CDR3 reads CASSPSRDRHYEQYF. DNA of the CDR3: TGTGCCAGCTCACCAAGCCGGGACAGACACTACGAGCAGTACTTC.

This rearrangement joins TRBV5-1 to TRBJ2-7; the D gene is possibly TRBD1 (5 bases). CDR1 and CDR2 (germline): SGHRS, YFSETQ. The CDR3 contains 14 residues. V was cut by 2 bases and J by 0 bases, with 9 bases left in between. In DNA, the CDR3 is TGCGCCAGCAGCTTTTTACAGGTCTCCTACGAGCAGTACTTC. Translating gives CASSFLQVSYEQYF.

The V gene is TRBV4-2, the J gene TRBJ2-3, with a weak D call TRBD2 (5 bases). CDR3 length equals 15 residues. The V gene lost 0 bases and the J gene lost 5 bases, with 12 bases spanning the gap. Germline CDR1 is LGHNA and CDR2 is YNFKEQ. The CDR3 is CASSQDGQRRDTQYF. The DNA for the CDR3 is TGTGCCAGCAGCCAAGATGGTCAGCGGAGAGATACGCAGTATTTT.

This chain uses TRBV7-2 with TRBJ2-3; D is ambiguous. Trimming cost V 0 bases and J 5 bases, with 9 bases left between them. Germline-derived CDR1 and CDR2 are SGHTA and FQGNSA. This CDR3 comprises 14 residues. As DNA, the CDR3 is TGTGCCAGCAGCTTAGCTAGCCGAATAGATACGCAGTATTTT. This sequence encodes CASSLASRIDTQYF.

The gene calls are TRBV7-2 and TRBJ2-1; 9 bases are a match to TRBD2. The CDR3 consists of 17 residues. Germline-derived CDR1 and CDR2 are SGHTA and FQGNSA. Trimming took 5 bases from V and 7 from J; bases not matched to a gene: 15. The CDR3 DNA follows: TGTGCCAGCAGCCGGATAGCTAGCGGGGACTTAGTGAATGAGCAGTTCTTC. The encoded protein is CASSRIASGDLVNEQFF.

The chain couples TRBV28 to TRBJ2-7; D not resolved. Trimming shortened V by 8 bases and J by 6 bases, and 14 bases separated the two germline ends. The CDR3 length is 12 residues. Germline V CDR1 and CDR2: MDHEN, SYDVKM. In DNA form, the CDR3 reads TGTGCCAGCGGTTCGGCTGCGCGCGAGCAGTACTTC. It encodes CASGSAAREQYF.

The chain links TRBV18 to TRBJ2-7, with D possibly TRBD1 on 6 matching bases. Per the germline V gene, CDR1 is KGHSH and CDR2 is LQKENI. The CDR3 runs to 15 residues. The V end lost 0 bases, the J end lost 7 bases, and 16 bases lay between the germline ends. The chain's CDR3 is CASSPPARGVGEQYF. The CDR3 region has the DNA TGTGCCAGCTCACCACCCGCCAGGGGTGTCGGGGAGCAGTACTTC.

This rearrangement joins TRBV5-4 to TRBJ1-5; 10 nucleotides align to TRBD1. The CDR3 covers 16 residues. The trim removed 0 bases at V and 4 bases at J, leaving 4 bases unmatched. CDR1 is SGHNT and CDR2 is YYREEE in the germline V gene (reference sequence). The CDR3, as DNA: TGTGCCAGCAGCTTGGGGGGACAGGGGCCAAATCAGCCCCAGCATTTT. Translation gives CASSLGGQGPNQPQHF.

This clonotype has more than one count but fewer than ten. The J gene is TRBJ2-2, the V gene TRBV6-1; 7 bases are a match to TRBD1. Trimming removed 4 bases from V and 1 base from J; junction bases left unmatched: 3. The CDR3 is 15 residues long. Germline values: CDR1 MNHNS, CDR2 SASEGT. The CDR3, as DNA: TGTGCCAGCAGTGCGTGGACAGGGAACACCGGGGAGCTGTTTTTT. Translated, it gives CASSAWTGNTGELFF.

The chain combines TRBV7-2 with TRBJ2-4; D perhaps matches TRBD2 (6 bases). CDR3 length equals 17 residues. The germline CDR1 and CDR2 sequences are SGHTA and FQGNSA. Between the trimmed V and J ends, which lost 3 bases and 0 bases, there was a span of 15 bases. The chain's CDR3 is CASSLFTGGIAKNIQYF. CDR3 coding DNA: TGTGCCAGCAGCTTGTTCACCGGGGGTATAGCCAAAAACATTCAGTACTTC.

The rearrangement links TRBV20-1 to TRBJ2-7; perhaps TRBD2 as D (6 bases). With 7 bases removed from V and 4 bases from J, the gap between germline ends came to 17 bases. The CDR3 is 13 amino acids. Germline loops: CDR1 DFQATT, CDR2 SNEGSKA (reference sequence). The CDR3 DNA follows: TGCAGTGTGAGGGGACTGGGTCCGTACGAGCAGTACTTC. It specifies CSVRGLGPYEQYF.

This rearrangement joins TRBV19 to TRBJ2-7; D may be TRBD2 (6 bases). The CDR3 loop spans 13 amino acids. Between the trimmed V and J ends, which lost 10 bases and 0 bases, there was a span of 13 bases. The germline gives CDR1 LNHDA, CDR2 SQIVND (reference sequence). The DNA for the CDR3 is TGTGCCACTCGTCGGGGGATCTCCTACGAGCAGTACTTC. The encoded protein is CATRRGISYEQYF.

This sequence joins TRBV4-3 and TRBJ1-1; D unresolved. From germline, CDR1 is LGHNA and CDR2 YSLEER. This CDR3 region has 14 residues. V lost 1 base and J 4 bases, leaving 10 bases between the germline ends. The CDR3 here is CASSQGDALTEAFF. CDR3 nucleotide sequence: TGCGCCAGCAGCCAAGGGGATGCCCTCACTGAAGCTTTCTTT.

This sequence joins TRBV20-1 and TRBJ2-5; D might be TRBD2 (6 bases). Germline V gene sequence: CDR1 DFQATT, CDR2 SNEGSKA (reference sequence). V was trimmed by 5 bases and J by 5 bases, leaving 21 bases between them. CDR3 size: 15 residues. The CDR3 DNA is TGCAGTGCTTTATCGACTTTTAGGGAGGCGGAGACCCAGTACTTC. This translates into CSALSTFREAETQYF.

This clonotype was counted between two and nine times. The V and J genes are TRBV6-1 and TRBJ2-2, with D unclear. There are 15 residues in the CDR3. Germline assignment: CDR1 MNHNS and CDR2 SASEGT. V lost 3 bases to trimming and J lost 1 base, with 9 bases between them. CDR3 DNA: TGTGCCAGCAGTGATTTTCCTAAGAACACCGGGGAGCTGTTTTTT. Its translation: CASSDFPKNTGELFF.

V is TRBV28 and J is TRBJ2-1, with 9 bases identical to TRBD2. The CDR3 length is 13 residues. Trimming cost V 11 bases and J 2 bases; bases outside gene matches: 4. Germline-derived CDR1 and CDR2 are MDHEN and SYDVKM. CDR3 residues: CAGAGGAYNEQFF. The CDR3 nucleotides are TGTGCCGGAGCGGGGGGAGCCTACAATGAGCAGTTCTTC.

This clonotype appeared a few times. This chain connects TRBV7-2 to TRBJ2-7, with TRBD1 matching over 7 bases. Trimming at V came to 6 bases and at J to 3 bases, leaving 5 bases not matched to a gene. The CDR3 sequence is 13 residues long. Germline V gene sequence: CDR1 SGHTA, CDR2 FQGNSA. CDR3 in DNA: TGTGCCAGCAGTAGGGGGCCCGACTACGAGCAGTACTTC. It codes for CASSRGPDYEQYF.

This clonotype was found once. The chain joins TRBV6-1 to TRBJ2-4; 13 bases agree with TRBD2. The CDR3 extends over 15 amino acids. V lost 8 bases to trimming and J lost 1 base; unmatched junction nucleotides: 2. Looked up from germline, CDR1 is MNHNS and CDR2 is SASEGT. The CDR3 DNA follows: TGTGCCAGCGAGACTAGCGGGAGGGCCAAAAACATTCAGTACTTC. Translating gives CASETSGRAKNIQYF.

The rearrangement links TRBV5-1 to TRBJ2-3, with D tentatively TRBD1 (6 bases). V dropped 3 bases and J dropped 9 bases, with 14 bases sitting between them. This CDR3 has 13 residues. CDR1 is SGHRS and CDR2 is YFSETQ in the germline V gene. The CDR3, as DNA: TGCGCCAGCAGCTCCAAGGACAGCCACACGCAGTATTTT. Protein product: CASSSKDSHTQYF.